The 23 T cell receptor beta chains given below trace back to one sample, sequenced in a study of OX40 agonist ivuxolimab in advanced cancers. Measured with immunoSEQ multiplex PCR; TCRdb has only the in-frame clones, and not every one. This sample has about 27,000 clones, with 80% to 85% found just once. The source was CD4+ or CD8+ T cells sorted from blood, collected in a trial of the OX40 agonist ivuxolimab. These TCRs come from an adult with an advanced solid tumor such as melanoma, head and neck, liver or kidney cancer.

The V call is TRBV6-1, the J call TRBJ2-1; D remains ambiguous. This CDR3 comprises 14 residues. The germline V and J ends were trimmed by 3 bases and 5 bases, with 11 bases remaining between them. CDR1 is MNHNS, CDR2 SASEGT, per germline. CDR3 bases: TGTGCCAGCAGTGACGTCCGCAGGAACAATGAGCAGTTCTTC. Translating gives CASSDVRRNNEQFF.

The chain has TRBV5-1 and TRBJ1-2; TRBD1 matches 8 bases. Germline-derived CDR1 and CDR2 are SGHRS and YFSETQ. This CDR3 is 14 amino acids long. Germline trimming cut 4 bases from V and 4 bases from J; bases unmatched to any gene: 6. The CDR3, as DNA: TGCGCCAGCAGCCCAACAGGGGGTTTCTATGGCTACACCTTC. It is translated as CASSPTGGFYGYTF.

This clone was detected once. The CDR3 spells CASSSTESYEQYF. The DNA for the CDR3 is TGCGCCAGCAGCTCGACAGAGTCCTACGAGCAGTACTTC. This chain uses TRBV5-1 with TRBJ2-7, with a weak D call TRBD1 (5 bases). V was shortened by 3 bases and J by 1 base, with 8 bases between the two germline ends. CDR3 length equals 13 residues. CDR1 and CDR2 from the germline V gene are SGHRS and YFSETQ.

The chain has TRBV5-6 and TRBJ2-1, with TRBD1 matching over 7 bases. V lost 5 bases to trimming and J lost 7 bases; unmatched junction nucleotides: 6. The germline CDR1 and CDR2 sequences are SGHDT and YYEEEE. The CDR3 has 13 amino acids. The CDR3 protein is CASSPEGANEQFF. The CDR3 region has the DNA TGTGCCAGCAGTCCAGAGGGGGCTAATGAGCAGTTCTTC.

DNA of the CDR3: TGTGCCAGCAGTCAGGGACTAGCGGGGAACTACGAGCAGTACTTC. Protein: CASSQGLAGNYEQYF. This chain connects TRBV6-5 to TRBJ2-7; 13 positions agree with TRBD2. The CDR3 has 15 residues. Germline trimming cut 5 bases from V and 3 bases from J; bases unmatched to any gene: 4. Germline V lookup: CDR1 MNHEY, CDR2 SVGAGI.

The chain has TRBV2 and TRBJ1-3; no clear D gene. V was trimmed by 1 base and J by 0 bases, leaving 7 bases between them. CDR1 is SNHLY and CDR2 is FYNNEI in the germline V gene. The CDR3 is made up of 15 amino acids. DNA of the CDR3: TGTGCCAGCAGTGAAGACCGATCCTCTGGAAACACCATATATTTT. Its protein product is CASSEDRSSGNTIYF.

V is TRBV6-1 and J is TRBJ2-7; 8 nucleotides agree with TRBD2. This CDR3 is 14 amino acids long. Germline V gene sequence: CDR1 MNHNS, CDR2 SASEGT. With V trimmed by 6 bases and J by 3 bases, 7 bases remained unmatched. The CDR3 DNA reads TGTGCCAGCAGCAGCGGGAGTGGGGTCTACGAGCAGTACTTC. The encoded protein is CASSSGSGVYEQYF.

This chain uses TRBV5-6 with TRBJ2-7; 10 nucleotides line up with TRBD2. In germline, CDR1 is SGHDT, CDR2 YYEEEE. The CDR3 is 15 residues long. V lost 2 bases to trimming and J lost 3 bases; unmatched junction nucleotides: 5. The CDR3 coding sequence is TGTGCCAGCAGCTTCCCCACTAGCGGGGTCTACGAGCAGTACTTC. It translates to CASSFPTSGVYEQYF.

This chain joins TRBV21-1 and TRBJ1-2; the D call of TRBD1 is as the table states it, not checked on the DNA. TRBV21-1 corresponds to a pseudogene. This CDR3 comprises 16 residues. CDR3: CASSKDVPRDLYGYTF. CDR3 nucleotide sequence: TGTGCCAGCAGCAAAGACGTCCCCAGGGATTTATATGGCTACACCTTC.

The gene calls are TRBV6-1 and TRBJ2-1; the match to TRBD2 covers 9 bases. Trimming cost V 9 bases and J 4 bases; bases outside gene matches: 1. Germline values: CDR1 MNHNS, CDR2 SASEGT. This CDR3 spans 12 amino acids. The DNA of the CDR3 is TGTGCCAGTCTAGCGGGGTACAATGAGCAGTTCTTC. Translation: CASLAGYNEQFF.

This chain connects TRBV2 to TRBJ2-7; 13 nucleotides align to TRBD2. This CDR3 contains 16 residues. CDR1 SNHLY and CDR2 FYNNEI come from the germline V gene. J gave up 7 bases and V 6 bases, and 12 bases lay outside the gene matches. CDR3 DNA: TGTGCCAGCAGGAGCCCGGGACTAGCGGGGCCTGAGGAGCAGTACTTC. It specifies CASRSPGLAGPEEQYF.

This rearrangement joins TRBV28 to TRBJ2-1, with 12 positions matching TRBD2. The CDR3 is 17 amino acids. The germline V gene encodes CDR1 MDHEN and CDR2 SYDVKM. V trimming: 2 bases; J trimming: 5 bases; junction bases outside the gene matches: 7. The CDR3 loop reads CASSLILAGGTNNEQFF. For the CDR3, the DNA is TGTGCCAGCAGTTTAATACTAGCGGGGGGCACAAACAATGAGCAGTTCTTC.

V and J are TRBV5-1 and TRBJ2-1; 7 nucleotides line up with TRBD2. Germline trimming cut 4 bases from V and 5 bases from J; bases unmatched to any gene: 6. This CDR3 contains 14 residues. Germline loops: CDR1 SGHRS, CDR2 YFSETQ. CDR3 loop: CASSPSGNNNEQFF. CDR3 nucleotide sequence: TGCGCCAGCAGCCCGAGCGGGAACAACAATGAGCAGTTCTTC.

This clone was recorded a few times. The V gene is TRBV2, the J gene TRBJ2-1; 9 nucleotides align to TRBD2. Germline V CDR1 and CDR2: SNHLY, FYNNEI. The CDR3 length is 16 residues. V shed 6 bases, J shed 0 bases, and the junction held 6 bases outside the gene matches. This CDR3 is CASRGLALGSYNEQFF. The CDR3 coding sequence is TGTGCCAGCAGGGGACTAGCCCTTGGCTCCTACAATGAGCAGTTCTTC.

The chain combines TRBV5-1 with TRBJ2-1, with TRBD2 as a possible D gene (6 bases). The CDR3 spans 15 residues. The ends were cut back, 1 base at V and 6 bases at J, with 14 bases in the middle. Germline V gene lookup returns CDR1 SGHRS and CDR2 YFSETQ. The CDR3 nucleotides read TGCGCCAGCAGCTTGACCAGCGGGTTATTCAATGAGCAGTTCTTC. As protein: CASSLTSGLFNEQFF. The full variable domain, completed using reference TRBV5-1 and TRBJ2-1, is KAGVTQTPRYLIKTRGQQVTLSCSPISGHRSVSWYQQTPGQGLQFLFEYFSETQRNKGNFPGRFSGRQFSNSRSEMNVSTLELGDSALYLCASSLTSGLFNEQFFGPGTRLTVL.

This clone was seen just once. The chain links TRBV5-6 to TRBJ2-7; 7 positions agree with TRBD1. Germline V gives CDR1 SGHDT, CDR2 YYEEEE. CDR3 length equals 14 residues. J lost 2 bases, V lost 0 bases, and 2 bases had no gene match. DNA of the CDR3: TGTGCCAGCAGCTTGGGGACAGGCCCCTACGAGCAGTACTTC. Residues: CASSLGTGPYEQYF.

V gene TRBV9 combines with J gene TRBJ2-3, with D tentatively TRBD2 (5 bases). The CDR3 extends over 17 amino acids. V dropped 4 bases and J dropped 5 bases, with 23 bases sitting between them. Germline V gene data show CDR1 as SGDLS and CDR2 as YYNGEE. CDR3 nucleotide sequence: TGTGCCAGCAGCCCCGATTTGGGCACGCTCGGGGTAGATACGCAGTATTTT. Amino acid sequence: CASSPDLGTLGVDTQYF.

This clone is medium-sized. CDR3 sequence: CASSEFGTGYDGYTF. The CDR3 DNA follows: TGTGCCAGCAGTGAATTCGGGACAGGGTATGATGGCTACACCTTC. The chain joins TRBV2 to TRBJ1-2; 9 bases are shared with TRBD1. The CDR3 has 15 amino acids. The V gene end was trimmed by 2 bases and the J gene end by 6 bases; junction bases not matched to a gene: 7. Germline V lookup: CDR1 SNHLY, CDR2 FYNNEI.

The rearrangement uses TRBV5-6 and TRBJ2-2, with D maybe TRBD1 (5 bases). Germline CDR1 SGHDT, CDR2 YYEEEE. The CDR3 covers 16 residues. Trimming cost V 4 bases and J 4 bases, with 17 bases left between them. CDR3 coding DNA: TGTGCCAGCAGCCTTATACAGGTACATGGCACCGGGGAGCTGTTTTTT. This translates into CASSLIQVHGTGELFF.

V is TRBV7-3 and J is TRBJ2-1, with a weak D call TRBD1 (6 bases). In germline, CDR1 is SGHTA, CDR2 FQGTGA. This CDR3 has 13 amino acids. V was cut by 3 bases and J by 4 bases, with 7 bases left in between. The CDR3 DNA sequence: TGTGCCAGCAGCTTTGGACAGTACAATGAGCAGTTCTTC. Residues: CASSFGQYNEQFF.

This clone was observed once. The gene calls are TRBV7-8 and TRBJ1-2; the D gene is possibly TRBD1 (6 bases). Trimming took 5 bases from V and 7 from J, leaving 20 bases between them. CDR1 is SGHVS, CDR2 FQNEAQ, per germline. This CDR3 region has 15 residues. CDR3 sequence reads: CASSVEGEWVGGYTF. CDR3 nucleotide sequence: TGTGCCAGCAGCGTCGAGGGGGAGTGGGTGGGTGGCTACACCTTC. The full variable domain, in which reference TRBV7-8 and TRBJ1-2 provide the parts outside the CDR3, is GAGVSQSPRYKVAKRGQDVALRCDPISGHVSLFWYQQALGQGPEFLTYFQNEAQLDKSGLPSDRFFAERPEGSVSTLKIQRTQQEDSAVYLCASSVEGEWVGGYTFGSGTRLTVV.

The chain employs TRBV9 and TRBJ1-1; tentatively, D is TRBD1 (6 bases). The V gene lost 4 bases and the J gene lost 0 bases, with 10 bases spanning the gap. CDR1 is SGDLS and CDR2 is YYNGEE in the germline V gene. The CDR3 is 14 amino acids. The CDR3 coding sequence is TGTGCCAGCAGCACGACAGGCCTGAACACTGAAGCTTTCTTT. Its translation: CASSTTGLNTEAFF.

This chain links TRBV19 with TRBJ2-1, with 7 bases aligning to TRBD1. V was clipped by 1 base and J by 5 bases; unmatched bases: 5. CDR3 size: 15 residues. CDR1 LNHDA and CDR2 SQIVND come from the germline V gene (reference sequence). The DNA of the CDR3 is TGTGCCAGTAGTATAGCCGGGACAGCAAACAATGAGCAGTTCTTC. Residues: CASSIAGTANNEQFF.